Listed below are T cell receptor beta chains from one sample, sequenced in a study of cytomegalovirus exposure and HLA in healthy donors. The assay was immunoSEQ multiplex PCR, and TCRdb's table has in-frame clones only and misses some. The repertoire holds around 140,000 clones, with 77% as singletons. The sample taken for sequencing was PBMCs. Receptors originate from a male donor in good health and CMV-seropositive. Both conserved end residues are trimmed from each CDR3. The order of the fields is J gene, V gene, CDR3 protein.

>TRBJ1-5|TRBV10-1
ANPQGPGSNQPQH
>TRBJ2-7|TRBV5-1
ASSLGETGFFHEQY
>TRBJ2-5|TRBV6-6
ASSYSLTGGAQY
>TRBJ1-4|TRBV7-9
SSSQGNEKLF
>TRBJ2-4|TRBV30
AWSWGLAKNSQY
>TRBJ2-7|TRBV5-1
ASSFGGIAPGEQY
>TRBJ2-1|TRBV6-5
ASSSDRASYNEQF
>TRBJ2-7|TRBV2
ASRRGLYEQY
>TRBJ2-1|TRBV7-9
ASSFLAGGPYDEQF
>TRBJ2-4|TRBV5-1
ASSLAGDLQNIQY
>TRBJ2-7|TRBV6-1
ASGSGTGGDEQY
>TRBJ1-2|TRBV6-5
ASSPGWDRGGGYT
>TRBJ2-5|TRBV2
ASASGVAGGETQY
>TRBJ1-5|TRBV6-6
ASSRQGSQPQH
>TRBJ1-2|TRBV4-1
ASSQETYGYT
>TRBJ1-4|TRBV29-1
SVVKGVDEKLF
>TRBJ1-2|TRBV5-1
ASSSTPGHGASNYGYT
>TRBJ2-3|TRBV5-4
ASSLERGGFGDTQY
>TRBJ2-2|TRBV15
ATSRAVGTSSGELF
>TRBJ2-7|TRBV19
ASSPGVRTTYEQY
>TRBJ2-5|TRBV5-5
ASSLGAGGRETQY
>TRBJ2-7|TRBV6-5
ASMGTSGSPKY
>TRBJ1-3|TRBV5-1
ASSLAGGDGNTIY
>TRBJ2-5|TRBV6-5
ASSRGLQETQY
>TRBJ2-3|TRBV6-5
ASRVRGGSGDTQY
>TRBJ2-7|TRBV5-1
ASSLQPGQGLEQY
>TRBJ1-5|TRBV1
TGEHNQPQH
>TRBJ2-7|TRBV9
ASSPESGTALDEQY
>TRBJ1-2|TRBV6-1
ASIPTASGFGYT
>TRBJ1-4|TRBV28
ASSKRGWEKLF
>TRBJ1-5|TRBV4-1
ASSQATGVSNQPQH